The 17 T cell receptor beta chains given below trace back to one sample, sequenced in a study of cytomegalovirus exposure and HLA in healthy donors. 60 Vbeta and 13 Jbeta primers were used in PCR. The method was immunoSEQ multiplex PCR; TCRdb's version includes in-frame clones alone and lacks a portion of them. This sample yields approximately 150,000 clones, of which 80% are seen a single time; 6% to 7.5% belongs to the top ten. The sample comprised PBMCs. These receptors were taken from a man under 40 in good health and CMV-seropositive.

This clone was seen only a few times. The V gene is TRBV6-5, the J gene TRBJ1-6, with TRBD1 matching 10 bases. There are 15 residues in the CDR3. Germline V gene sequence: CDR1 MNHEY, CDR2 SVGAGI. J gave up 9 bases and V 4 bases, and 6 bases lay outside the gene matches. The CDR3 region is CASSLTTGGSSPLHF. CDR3 DNA: TGTGCCAGCAGTTTGACGACAGGGGGCAGTTCACCCCTCCACTTT.

This chain links TRBV5-8 with TRBJ1-1; D is perhaps TRBD1 (5 bases). Germline V gene lookup returns CDR1 SGHTS and CDR2 YDEGEE. V was shortened by 5 bases and J by 0 bases, with 17 bases between the two germline ends. This CDR3 region has 16 residues. CDR3 region: CASRPRFRVMNTEAFF. The CDR3 coding sequence is TGTGCCAGCAGGCCGCGCTTCAGGGTCATGAACACTGAAGCTTTCTTT.

The chain couples TRBV28 to TRBJ1-1; D is perhaps TRBD1 (6 bases). Deletions cut 6 bases from V and 6 bases from J, with 17 bases between. This CDR3 has 14 residues. Germline values: CDR1 MDHEN, CDR2 SYDVKM. CDR3 bases: TGTGCCAGCAGGATCTCCTTGGGGGCGGCTGAAGCTTTCTTT. Its translation is CASRISLGAAEAFF.

CDR3 sequence (DNA): TGTGCCAGCAGCGCCGACAGGGACTACGAGCAGTACTTC. Its protein product is CASSADRDYEQYF. The J gene is TRBJ2-7, the V gene TRBV13, with 7 bases identical to TRBD1. The CDR3 is made up of 13 amino acids. Trimming cost V 5 bases and J 3 bases; bases outside gene matches: 4. Germline V gene sequence: CDR1 PRHDT, CDR2 FYEKMQ (reference sequence).

V and J are TRBV19 and TRBJ2-5, with TRBD2 matching 11 bases. V lost 6 bases to trimming and J lost 3 bases; unmatched junction nucleotides: 6. The germline CDR1 and CDR2 sequences are LNHDA and SQIVND (reference sequence). CDR3 length equals 15 residues. The DNA for the CDR3 is TGTGCCAGTAGCCCTCCTAGCGGGAGGAAAGAGACCCAGTACTTC. Protein: CASSPPSGRKETQYF.

This clone is a singleton in its sample. Germline and junction disagree at one end, which may indicate a read error. V usage is TRBV7-9 and J usage is TRBJ2-1; 11 bases align to TRBD2. The germline CDR1 and CDR2 sequences are SEHNR and FQNEAQ (reference sequence). CDR3 length equals 16 residues. Written as DNA, the CDR3 is TGTTCCAGCAGCGCCACTAGCGGGAGTACCTACAATGAGCAGTTCTTC. Protein sequence: CSSSATSGSTYNEQFF. The variable domain in full, with the rest retrieved from reference TRBV7-9 and TRBJ2-1, is DTGVSQNPRHKITKRGQNVTFRCDPISEHNRLYWYRQTLGQGPEFLTYFQNEAQLEKSRLLSDRFSAERPKGSFSTLEIQRTEQGDSAMYLCSSSATSGSTYNEQFFGPGTRLTVL.

This sequence joins TRBV7-2 and TRBJ2-1; D not resolved. V lost 1 base and J 7 bases, leaving 14 bases between the germline ends. The CDR3 is made up of 15 amino acids. From germline, CDR1 is SGHTA and CDR2 FQGNSA. The CDR3 DNA sequence: TGTGCCAGCAGCTTAGATGGTAGGAGTTCAAATGAGCAGTTCTTC. This translates into CASSLDGRSSNEQFF.

The chain employs TRBV6-1 and TRBJ1-4; a weak D match, TRBD1 (5 bases). This CDR3 is 15 amino acids long. Germline lookup yields CDR1 MNHNS and CDR2 SASEGT. V shed 0 bases and J shed 8 bases, with 13 bases lying between them. CDR3 amino acids: CASSEAAGSGEKLFF. The CDR3 DNA reads TGTGCCAGCAGTGAAGCGGCAGGGTCGGGCGAAAAACTGTTTTTT.

The chain carries TRBV5-1 and TRBJ2-1; 11 bases agree with TRBD1. The germline gives CDR1 SGHRS, CDR2 YFSETQ. Trimming at V came to 4 bases and at J to 2 bases, leaving 5 bases not matched to a gene. The CDR3 totals 16 residues. The CDR3: CASSKPGQGAYNEQFF. CDR3 nucleotides: TGCGCCAGCAGCAAGCCGGGACAGGGGGCCTACAATGAGCAGTTCTTC. Full variable domain (rest looked up from reference TRBV5-1 and TRBJ2-1): KAGVTQTPRYLIKTRGQQVTLSCSPISGHRSVSWYQQTPGQGLQFLFEYFSETQRNKGNFPGRFSGRQFSNSRSEMNVSTLELGDSALYLCASSKPGQGAYNEQFFGPGTRLTVL.

This clone was seen more than once but under ten times. This chain uses TRBV10-2 with TRBJ2-7, with D perhaps matching TRBD1 (6 bases). The CDR3 covers 15 residues. Deletions cut 4 bases from V and 2 bases from J, with 15 bases between. Germline CDR1 and CDR2: WSHSY and SAAADI. The CDR3 bases are TGCGCCAGCAGTGCGGCTAGACAGGTTCCCTACGAGCAGTACTTC. This translates into CASSAARQVPYEQYF.

This chain uses TRBV9 with TRBJ2-1; TRBD2 is a possible D gene (6 bases). V was trimmed by 2 bases and J by 8 bases, leaving 11 bases between them. CDR3 length equals 13 residues. Germline V gives CDR1 SGDLS, CDR2 YYNGEE. The CDR3 loop is CASSVGGAHEQFF. DNA of the CDR3: TGTGCCAGCAGCGTGGGGGGAGCTCATGAGCAGTTCTTC.

The genes are TRBV6-1 and TRBJ2-7; 8 bases align to TRBD2. V shed 1 base, J shed 2 bases, and the junction held 13 bases outside the gene matches. The CDR3 covers 18 residues. Germline CDR1 MNHNS, CDR2 SASEGT. CDR3 in DNA: TGTGCCAGCAGTGAAGTGTCCCCCGAGCGGGGGTGGACCTACGAGCAGTACTTC. Encoded protein: CASSEVSPERGWTYEQYF.

This clone was recorded once. The chain carries TRBV9 and TRBJ2-1; a weak D match, TRBD2 (6 bases). The germline CDR1 and CDR2 sequences are SGDLS and YYNGEE. This CDR3 spans 16 amino acids. The V gene lost 4 bases and the J gene lost 1 base, with 15 bases spanning the gap. The CDR3 loop is CASSLLRGRSYNEQFF. CDR3 sequence (DNA): TGTGCCAGCAGCCTTCTACGGGGGAGATCCTACAATGAGCAGTTCTTC.

In this sample, this clone turned up once. CDR3 sequence reads: CASSLRLVNTGELFF. The CDR3 DNA reads TGTGCCAGCAGCTTGAGGCTAGTTAACACCGGGGAGCTGTTTTTT. The gene calls are TRBV13 and TRBJ2-2; D ambiguous. This CDR3 has 15 residues. Trimming stripped 3 bases from V and 2 bases from J, with 10 bases between. Germline V gene lookup returns CDR1 PRHDT and CDR2 FYEKMQ (reference sequence).

This rearrangement joins TRBV6-5 to TRBJ2-2; 8 bases line up with TRBD2. The CDR3 has 15 amino acids. V shed 6 bases and J 7 bases; nucleotides not matched to a gene: 10. The germline CDR1 and CDR2 sequences are MNHEY and SVGAGI. The CDR3 sequence is CASSRAGRGVGELFF. The CDR3 DNA reads as TGTGCCAGCAGCCGTGCGGGGCGGGGGGTCGGGGAGCTGTTTTTT.

The rearrangement uses TRBV27 and TRBJ2-1; 9 nucleotides align to TRBD1. This CDR3 has 14 residues. With V trimmed by 7 bases and J by 2 bases, 3 bases remained unmatched. CDR1 is MNHEY, CDR2 SMNVEV, per germline (reference sequence). CDR3 in amino acids: CASTRDRAYNEQFF. The CDR3 DNA sequence: TGTGCCAGCACCCGGGACAGGGCCTACAATGAGCAGTTCTTC.

This clone was seen only a few times. This rearrangement joins TRBV28 to TRBJ2-7; no clear D. The CDR3 loop spans 12 amino acids. The V gene lost 7 bases and the J gene lost 0 bases, with 7 bases spanning the gap. CDR1 and CDR2 from the germline V gene are MDHEN and SYDVKM. CDR3 in amino acids: CASTRSSYEQYF. DNA of the CDR3: TGTGCCAGCACACGGAGCTCCTACGAGCAGTACTTC.